This T cell receptor beta chain was identified during a study of T cell repertoires in cytomegalovirus infection. Study-wide context: Through public TCR beta signatures, both CMV infection and matching HLA type were indicated.

CDR1 and CDR2 from the germline V gene are MGHRA and YSYEKL. With V trimmed by 4 bases and J by 9 bases, 7 bases remained unmatched. The CDR3 totals 15 residues. This clonotype was counted at least ten times. Its antigen remains unidentified. General observations from the study: What dominated the ex vivo response were HLA-C-restricted CMV-specific TCR beta clonotypes. Summed frequency of public TCR beta families distinguished CMV carriers with the relevant HLA.

One entry per CDR3 protein, called by TCRdb with MiXCR from the reads. The data show around 630,000 distinct CDR3 sequences, around 24% seen once. The sequencing sample was made of CD8+ T cells from PBMCs. The receptor comes from a human donor in good health (CMV status not recorded). Some clones in this sample may be carry-over from other donors' samples. The gene calls are TRBV4-1 and TRBJ1-6, with TRBD1 matching over 9 bases. CDR3 sequence (DNA): TGCGCCAGCAGCCCCCGGGACAGGGAAGGTTCACCCCTCCACTTT. Its translation: CASSPRDREGSPLHF.